What follows is one T cell receptor (beta chain) and its context. The antigen is undetermined. Clones were read by immunoSEQ multiplex PCR, and TCRdb kept only the in-frame ones, dropping some. The sample includes 25,000 to 35,000 clones, 65% to 75% of them seen just once. These data come from a study of PD-1 blockade in classical Hodgkin lymphoma. Study results and caveats: According to reports, newly diagnosed patients had lower baseline TCR diversity than healthy donors, and relapsed/refractory patients had lower baseline TCR diversity still.

All the patients suffered relapse after autologous stem cell transplantation, and brentuximab vedotin exposure differed. From germline, CDR1 is SGHRS and CDR2 YFSETQ. The CDR3 covers 14 residues. Deletions cut 0 bases from V and 1 base from J, with 6 bases between. The receptor's source is a human donor with classical Hodgkin lymphoma. V is TRBV5-1 and J is TRBJ2-3; D is unresolved. The sample was peripheral blood mononuclear cells (PBMCs), taken before the second cycle of nivolumab. CDR3 in amino acids: CASSLDLGTDTQYF. Written as DNA, the CDR3 is TGCGCCAGCAGCTTGGACCTGGGCACAGATACGCAGTATTTT.